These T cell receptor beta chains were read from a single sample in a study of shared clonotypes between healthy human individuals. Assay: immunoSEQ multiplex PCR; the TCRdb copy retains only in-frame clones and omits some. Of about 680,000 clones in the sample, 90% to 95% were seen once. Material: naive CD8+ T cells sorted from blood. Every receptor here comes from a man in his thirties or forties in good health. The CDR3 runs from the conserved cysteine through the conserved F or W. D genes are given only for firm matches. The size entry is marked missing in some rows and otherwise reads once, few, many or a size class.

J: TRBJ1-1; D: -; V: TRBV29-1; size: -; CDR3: CSVLRDTEAFF
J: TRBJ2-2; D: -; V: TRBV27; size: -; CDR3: CASSLSAMSGELFF
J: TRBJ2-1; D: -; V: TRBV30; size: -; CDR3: CAWSPALGGIAQFF
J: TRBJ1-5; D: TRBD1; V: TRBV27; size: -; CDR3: CASRPQTGPQPQHF
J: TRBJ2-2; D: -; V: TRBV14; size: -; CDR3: CASSPFTGELFF
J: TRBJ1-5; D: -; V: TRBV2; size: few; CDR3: CASSRTDYSNQPQHF
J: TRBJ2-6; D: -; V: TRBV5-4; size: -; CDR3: CASRRIDSGANVLTF
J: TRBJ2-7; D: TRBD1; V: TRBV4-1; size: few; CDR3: CASSLGQGAPYEQYF
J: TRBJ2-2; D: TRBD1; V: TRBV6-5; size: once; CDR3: CASEGQANSGELFF
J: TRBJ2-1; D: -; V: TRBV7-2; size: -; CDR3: CASSFRVSYNEQFF
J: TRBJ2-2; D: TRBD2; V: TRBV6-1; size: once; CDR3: CASSDWAGDGWSGTGELFF